These 8 T cell receptor beta chains were sequenced from one sample in a study of human T cells and chemical hapten exposure. TCRdb redid the calling of the RACE reads with MiXCR, one entry per CDR3 protein. The table records around 350,000 distinct CDR3 sequences, 4.5% to 7% of them present only once. Time point given: pre-sensitization, week 0. Indicated treatment: therapeutic diphenylcyclopropenone sensitization with weekly scalp DPC. Sequences were derived from whole blood, sampled in connection with sensitization to the hapten diphenylcyclopropenone (DPC). The receptor set was obtained from a woman under 30 with alopecia areata. Some clones in this sample may be carry-over from other donors' samples.

At least ten counts were recorded for this clonotype. The chain joins TRBV29-1 to TRBJ2-5; TRBD2 matches at 8 bases. Per germline, CDR1 SQVTM and CDR2 ANQGSEA. Unmatched junction bases numbered 9, after V lost 4 bases and J lost 5 bases. CDR3 size: 14 residues. The chain's CDR3 is CSVGGTRNDETQYF. In nucleotides, the CDR3 is TGCAGCGTTGGAGGGACTAGGAATGATGAGACCCAGTACTTC. Looking up the rest from reference TRBV29-1 and TRBJ2-5 gives the full variable domain: SAVISQKPSRDICQRGTSLTIQCQVDSQVTMMFWYRQQPGQSLTLIATANQGSEATYESGFVIDKFPISRPNLTFSTLTVSNMSPEDSSIYLCSVGGTRNDETQYFGPGTRLLVL.

This clonotype occurred a few times. The rearrangement joins TRBV25-1 to TRBJ1-3; tentative D call: TRBD1 (6 bases). CDR1 is MGHDK and CDR2 is SYGVNS in the germline V gene. The CDR3 is 16 residues long. Trimming took off 4 bases at V and 0 bases at J, with 13 bases between the two ends. This chain's CDR3 is CASSGRGGSSGNTIYF. In DNA form, the CDR3 reads TGTGCCAGCAGTGGGAGAGGGGGGAGCTCTGGAAACACCATATATTTT.

The rearrangement links TRBV10-3 to TRBJ2-7, with TRBD1 matching 9 bases. The CDR3 has 14 amino acids. Per germline, CDR1 ENHRY and CDR2 SYGVKD. V shed 2 bases, J shed 2 bases, and the junction held 1 base outside the gene matches. The CDR3 region is CAISEGQGPYEQYF. CDR3 coding DNA: TGTGCCATCAGTGAGGGACAGGGGCCCTACGAGCAGTACTTC.

The table lists this clonotype with many counts. The chain links TRBV18 to TRBJ2-3, with TRBD1 as a possible D gene (5 bases). In germline, CDR1 is KGHSH, CDR2 LQKENI. V lost 5 bases and J lost 2, with 8 bases in between. The CDR3 consists of 13 residues. This CDR3 reads CASSSRVTDTQYF. The CDR3, as DNA: TGTGCCAGCTCATCCAGGGTCACAGATACGCAGTATTTT.

This clonotype was detected a few times. The chain has TRBV6-6 and TRBJ2-6; D might be TRBD1 or TRBD2, each matching 6 bases. Between the trimmed V and J ends, which lost 10 bases and 2 bases, there was a span of 12 bases. Per germline, CDR1 MNHNY and CDR2 SVGAGI (reference sequence). The CDR3 has 14 residues. This CDR3 is CATLRGAGANVLTF. In DNA, the CDR3 is TGTGCCACGCTAAGGGGGGCTGGGGCCAACGTCCTGACTTTC.

This clonotype turned up a few times. V usage is TRBV6-5 and J usage is TRBJ1-6, with D perhaps TRBD1 (5 bases). V was pared by 0 bases and J by 6 bases, with 12 bases between. Germline-derived CDR1 and CDR2 are MNHEY and SVGAGI. The CDR3 spans 16 residues. Here the CDR3 reads CASSYSTGGGNSPLHF. CDR3 DNA: TGTGCCAGCAGTTACTCGACCGGGGGGGGTAATTCACCCCTCCACTTT.

This clonotype was seen many times. The chain is built from TRBV6-2 or TRBV6-3 and TRBJ2-2; a weak D match, TRBD2 (5 bases). CDR3 length equals 13 residues. CDR1 MNHEY and CDR2 SVGEGT come from the germline V gene. V shed 6 bases and J shed 6 bases, with 11 bases lying between them. The CDR3 loop is CASSTGFPGELFF. The CDR3 DNA reads TGTGCCAGCAGCACGGGGTTTCCCGGGGAGCTGTTTTTT.

This clonotype was picked up many times. V is TRBV21-1 and J is TRBJ1-2; TRBD1, the table's D call, lacks a check against the DNA. TRBV21-1 has pseudogene status. This CDR3 is built from 12 residues. The CDR3 spells CASSPRNPLNTF. For the CDR3, the DNA is TGTGCCAGCAGCCCCCGGAATCCCCTCAACACCTTC.